The following is a TCR beta chain sequence with its context. Its antigen is unidentified. This specimen comes from a study of T-cell reconstitution after alpha-beta-depleted transplantation in children. Preparation of the TCRbeta library involved a method that used unique molecular identifiers. Via MiXCR, TCRdb re-called the PCR reads, giving one row per CDR3 protein. The sample records around 490,000 distinct CDR3 sequences, about 10% being singletons. This CDR3 is built from 13 residues. Per germline, CDR1 MDHEN and CDR2 SYDVKM. Trimming stripped 7 bases from V and 5 bases from J, with 12 bases between. The study's findings and limits: Surviving recipient T cells and thymic progenitors accounted for the high day-60 TCRbeta diversity observed in some patients. Alpha-beta T cells about two months after transplant reportedly derived from several hundred expanded graft clones. When one year had passed after transplant, most T-cell counts and diversity came from newly produced T cells.

The gene calls are TRBV28 and TRBJ2-1; D is ambiguous. The sequence came from a female patient younger than 10 who had a stem cell transplant for aplastic anemia, so the T cells may come from the graft donor. Here the sequenced sample was PBMCs, mostly from graft donor cells, taken 180 days after TCRalphabeta/CD19-depleted stem cell transplant. The CDR3 region is CASKSSLHNEQFF. The CDR3 region has the DNA TGTGCCAGCAAGTCCTCACTACACAATGAGCAGTTCTTC.